The 3 T cell receptor beta chains presented below share a single source sample, sequenced in a study of T cells in Graves' hyperthyroidism and ophthalmopathy. Template material for amplifying TCR beta CDR3 regions consisted of RNA transcripts. TCR CDR3 regions were first amplified by RT-PCR with HTBI primers. TCRdb itself ran the multiplex PCR reads through MiXCR, one entry per CDR3 protein. The sample consists of 250,000 to 300,000 distinct CDR3 sequences, approximately 15% of them appearing once. What was sequenced was blood. These TCRs come from a woman aged 55-69 years with Graves' ophthalmopathy.

This clonotype was seen many times. The gene calls are TRBV3-1 and TRBJ1-2; D remains ambiguous. The CDR3 extends over 13 amino acids. The germline V gene encodes CDR1 LGHDT and CDR2 YNNKEL (reference sequence). Trimming stripped 3 bases from V and 8 bases from J, with 13 bases between. The CDR3 is CASSQTSVGGYTF. CDR3 nucleotide sequence: TGTGCCAGCAGCCAGACTTCGGTAGGCGGCTACACCTTC.

This clonotype was observed many times. The chain couples TRBV7-2 to TRBJ2-3; D might be TRBD1 or TRBD2, each matching 5 bases. The CDR3 is 15 residues long. V shed 4 bases and J shed 4 bases, with 15 bases lying between them. CDR1 SGHTA and CDR2 FQGNSA come from the germline V gene. The CDR3 region is CASSYARGGADTQYF. The CDR3, as DNA: TGTGCCAGCAGCTACGCGAGGGGCGGCGCAGATACGCAGTATTTT.

The V and J genes are TRBV2 and TRBJ2-2; TRBD1 agrees at 7 bases. V lost 7 bases to trimming and J lost 4 bases; unmatched junction nucleotides: 9. This CDR3 comprises 15 residues. Looked up from germline, CDR1 is SNHLY and CDR2 is FYNNEI. The CDR3 nucleotides read TGTGCCAGCACCCTTTGGACAGGACCCACCGGGGAGCTGTTTTTT. Encoded protein: CASTLWTGPTGELFF.